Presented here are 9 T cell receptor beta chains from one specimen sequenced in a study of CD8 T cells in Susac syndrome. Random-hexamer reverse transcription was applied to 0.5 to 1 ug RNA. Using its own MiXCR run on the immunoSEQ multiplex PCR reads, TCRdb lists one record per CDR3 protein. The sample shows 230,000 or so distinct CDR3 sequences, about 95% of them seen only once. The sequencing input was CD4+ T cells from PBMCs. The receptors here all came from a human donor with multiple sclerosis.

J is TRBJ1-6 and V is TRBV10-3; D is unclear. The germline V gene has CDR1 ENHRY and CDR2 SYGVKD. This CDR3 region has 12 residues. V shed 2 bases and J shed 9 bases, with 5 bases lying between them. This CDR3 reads CAISEERSPLHF. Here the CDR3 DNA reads TGTGCCATCAGTGAGGAGCGTTCACCCCTCCACTTT.

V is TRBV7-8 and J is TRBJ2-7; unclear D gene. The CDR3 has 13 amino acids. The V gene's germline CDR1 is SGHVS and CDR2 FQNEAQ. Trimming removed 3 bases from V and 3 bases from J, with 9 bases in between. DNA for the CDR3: TGTGCCAGCAGCTTTCGGGCCGGCTACGAGCAGTACTTC. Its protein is CASSFRAGYEQYF. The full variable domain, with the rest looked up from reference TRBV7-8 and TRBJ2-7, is GAGVSQSPRYKVAKRGQDVALRCDPISGHVSLFWYQQALGQGPEFLTYFQNEAQLDKSGLPSDRFFAERPEGSVSTLKIQRTQQEDSAVYLCASSFRAGYEQYFGPGTRLTVT.

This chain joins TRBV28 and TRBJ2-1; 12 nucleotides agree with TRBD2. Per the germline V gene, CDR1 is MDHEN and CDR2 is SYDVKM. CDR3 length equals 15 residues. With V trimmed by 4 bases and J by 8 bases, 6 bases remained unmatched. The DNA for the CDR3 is TGTGCCAGCAGTTCTACTAGCGGGAGGAGGTATGAGCAGTTCTTC. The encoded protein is CASSSTSGRRYEQFF.

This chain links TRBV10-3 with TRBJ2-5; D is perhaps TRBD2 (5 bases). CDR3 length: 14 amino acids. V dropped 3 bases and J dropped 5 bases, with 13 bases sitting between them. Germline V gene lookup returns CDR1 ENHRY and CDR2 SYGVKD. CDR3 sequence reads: CAISESGGVETQYF. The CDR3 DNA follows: TGTGCCATCAGTGAATCCGGAGGCGTGGAGACCCAGTACTTC.

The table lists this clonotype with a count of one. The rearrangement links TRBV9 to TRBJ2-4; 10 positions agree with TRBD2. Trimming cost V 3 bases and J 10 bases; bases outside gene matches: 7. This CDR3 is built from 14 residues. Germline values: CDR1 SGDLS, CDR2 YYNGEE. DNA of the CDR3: TGTGCCAGCAGCGCGTTAGCGGGAGGCGGGATTCAGTACTTC. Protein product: CASSALAGGGIQYF. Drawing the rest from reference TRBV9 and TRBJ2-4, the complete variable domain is DSGVTQTPKHLITATGQRVTLRCSPRSGDLSVYWYQQSLDQGLQFLIQYYNGEERAKGNILERFSAQQFPDLHSELNLSSLELGDSALYFCASSALAGGGIQYFGAGTRLSVL.

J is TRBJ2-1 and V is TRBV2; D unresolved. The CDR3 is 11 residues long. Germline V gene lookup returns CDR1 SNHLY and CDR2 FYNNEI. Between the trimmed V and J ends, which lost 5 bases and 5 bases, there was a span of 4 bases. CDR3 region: CASSRDNEQFF. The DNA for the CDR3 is TGTGCCAGCAGTCGGGACAATGAGCAGTTCTTC.

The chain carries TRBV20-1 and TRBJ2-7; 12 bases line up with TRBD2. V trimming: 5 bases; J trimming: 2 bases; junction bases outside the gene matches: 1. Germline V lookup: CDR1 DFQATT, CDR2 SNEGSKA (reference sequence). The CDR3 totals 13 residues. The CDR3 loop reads CSALAGGPYEQYF. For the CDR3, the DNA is TGCAGTGCTCTAGCGGGAGGGCCCTACGAGCAGTACTTC.

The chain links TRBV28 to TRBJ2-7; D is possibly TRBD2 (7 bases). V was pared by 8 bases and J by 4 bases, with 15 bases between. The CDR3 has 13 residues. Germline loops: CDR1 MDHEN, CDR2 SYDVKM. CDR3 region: CASLKGGLYEQYF. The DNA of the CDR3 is TGTGCCAGCCTAAAGGGGGGGTTGTACGAGCAGTACTTC. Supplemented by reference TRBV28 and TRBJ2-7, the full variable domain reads DVKVTQSSRYLVKRTGEKVFLECVQDMDHENMFWYRQDPGLGLRLIYFSYDVKMKEKGDIPEGYSVSREKKERFSLILESASTNQTSMYLCASLKGGLYEQYFGPGTRLTVT.

CDR3 coding DNA: TGTGCCAGCAGCTCCGGGACAGGGGTAGAGACCCAGTACTTC. Translated: CASSSGTGVETQYF. The chain carries TRBV7-9 and TRBJ2-5, with TRBD1 matching 10 bases. Germline V gives CDR1 SEHNR, CDR2 FQNEAQ (reference sequence). This CDR3 has 14 amino acids. V lost 4 bases, J lost 4 bases, and 3 bases stayed unmatched.